This TCR beta chain was captured in a study of T-cell reconstitution after alpha-beta-depleted transplantation in children. Per the germline V gene, CDR1 is MDHEN and CDR2 is SYDVKM. The CDR3 has 18 residues. Between the trimmed V and J ends, which lost 3 bases and 0 bases, there was a span of 19 bases. Preparing the TCRbeta library involved the use of unique molecular identifiers. TCRdb passed the PCR reads through MiXCR, listing each CDR3 protein once. In the table there are approximately 520,000 distinct CDR3 sequences, roughly an eighth of which are singletons. In this sample, this clonotype turned up a few times.

Sequenced material: PBMCs, mostly from graft donor cells, taken 180 days after TCRalphabeta/CD19-depleted stem cell transplant. This chain connects TRBV28 to TRBJ2-3, with D uncertain. This clonotype was obtained from a female patient aged 2-9 years who had a stem cell transplant for aplastic anemia, so the T cells may come from the graft donor. This chain's CDR3 is CASSFNPQIPSSTDTQYF. The CDR3 nucleotides are TGTGCCAGCAGTTTTAATCCCCAGATTCCGAGTAGCACAGATACGCAGTATTTT.